This TCR beta chain was retrieved from a study of blood T cell repertoires in COVID-19. Study-level information: Collection of acute and convalescent COVID-19 samples took place in the United States, Italy and Spain. The analysed material was cDNA or gDNA that came from T cells, B-cell-depleted T cells, or PBMCs.

The CDR3 is made up of 15 amino acids. Between the trimmed V and J ends, which lost 5 bases and 2 bases, there was a span of 15 bases. Germline V lookup: CDR1 SGDLS, CDR2 YYNGEE. In the source study's methods: Quantification of nucleated cells was approximated via reference gene primer amplification. Generated by immunoSEQ multiplex PCR, the TCRdb table keeps only in-frame clones and is missing some. V and J calls and clone size are given by that table; D and trimming were obtained from the DNA. The sample includes approximately 200,000 clones, around 87% seen only once; the top ten take approximately 6.2%.

The sequence came from a man aged 55-75 years who had recovered from COVID-19. Source material: peripheral blood. The chain employs TRBV9 and TRBJ2-3; TRBD2 might be the D (5 bases). CDR3 nucleotides: TGTGCCAGCAGTGACCAGGCGGGCCACACAGATACGCAGTATTTT. Translated, it gives CASSDQAGHTDTQYF.